At least ten counts were recorded for the clone carrying this T cell receptor (beta chain). This CDR3 contains 15 residues. J lost 5 bases, V lost 4 bases, and 3 bases had no gene match. Per germline, CDR1 MNHNS and CDR2 SASEGT. cDNA reverse transcribed from extracted RNA served as the sequencing template. Data came from immunoSEQ multiplex PCR; TCRdb stores just in-frame clones and leaves some out. The sample records around 110,000 clones, around 50% being singletons. The sample's treatment: oral pan-JAK inhibitor, 5-10 mg twice daily. This sample was taken from a study of CD8+ T cells in alopecia areata.

The sequenced sample was CD8+ T cells sorted from blood, obtained at week 24, from a patient treated with tofacitinib. This clonotype was sampled from a human donor with alopecia areata. The gene calls are TRBV6-1 and TRBJ1-6; 9 bases line up with TRBD1. CDR3 region: CASSARTGDNSPLHF. CDR3 nucleotides: TGTGCCAGCAGTGCAAGGACAGGGGATAATTCACCCCTCCACTTT.